The following is a T cell receptor (beta chain) sequence with its context. This clonotype registers as medium-sized (0.01 to 0.1%) within its sample. The clone's antigen remains unknown. The record has no base qualities; no much larger clone is one base away. The data originate from a study of glioma-infiltrating T cells (dated by TCRdb to about 2016). With regard to the full study: Glioma tissue, non-neoplastic brain tissue and matched peripheral blood mononuclear cells were used as sources from which TCR alpha- and beta-chain repertoires were sequenced. Each tissue-infiltrating repertoire was compared with the same patient's peripheral blood repertoire to measure divergence between tissue and blood T-cell populations. Three low-grade glioma patients, about 8 primary glioblastoma patients, and three non-glioma patients who contributed non-neoplastic brain tissue made up the paired cohort. What the authors observed across the whole study: The group comparisons were based on small numbers of patients: three non-neoplastic, three low-grade glioma and eight glioblastoma patients. In non-neoplastic patients, VJ-independent divergence between tissue and blood fell below expectation, whereas in all gliomas, and especially in low-grade gliomas, the divergence rose above expectation. Very few CDR3 sequences were shared between tissue and blood, attributed to high CDR3 diversity and limited sampling.

TCR alpha and beta CDR3 regions were amplified with the iRepertoire nested amplicon-rescue multiplex PCR (arm-PCR) platform from RNA. The input for one-step reverse transcription and amplification was roughly 90-450 ng of either tissue mRNA or PBMC total RNA. After bead purification, a secondary multiplex PCR added Illumina adapters, and libraries were gel-purified between 200 and 400 bp. Internal 6-nucleotide barcodes were carried by the libraries and were used for demultiplexing. The libraries were sequenced on an Illumina MiSeq using 2x220 or 2x250 nucleotide paired-end reads. In the authors' own workflow: FLASH 1.2.11 was used to merge paired reads, and BWA-MEM then aligned the reads to the GRCh37 human genome before TRA and TRB reads were extracted. An IMGT-derived reference of cassette sequences and CDR3 motifs, with pseudogenes included, was used for V and J assignment. Reads were translated in three frames, and productive CDR3s were defined by a C…FGXG motif without stop codons. A clonotype was defined as a unique combination of a V-J cassette pair and a CDR3 amino acid sequence. Reads were filtered by Hamming distance, thresholded by each sample's sequence error rate in mapped regions. The public reads were reanalyzed by TCRdb: fastp trimming at Q25, MiXCR alignment, in-frame beta chains only. CDR3 protein duplicates are merged, each entry listing the most common genes and DNA. The V and J calls shown here were made by TCRdb, not taken from the authors' results. A total of around 10,000 distinct CDR3 sequences appear in this sample, under 60% of them only once. Less than 25% of the sample rests with the top ten.

The V end loses 2 bases and the J end loses 5 bases, and a stretch of 11 bases separates them. As encoded in the germline V gene (reference sequence), CDR1 is SEHNR while CDR2 is FQNEAQ. The CDR3 spans 14 residues, from the cysteine through the phenylalanine. Here the CDR3 DNA is all that survives: 42 bases in frame from base 1. The source of this sequence is a human donor with low-grade glioma or glioblastoma, undergoing nonglioma brain surgery, or in good health (not recorded which). The chain is made from TRBV7-9 and TRBJ2-3, with TRBD2 tentatively as D gene (5 bases match). The sample was glioma tissue, nonneoplastic brain tissue, or PBMCs (not recorded which). The nucleotide sequence is TGTGCCAGCAGCTTAATGCGGGTGGGAGATACGCAGTATTTT. This sequence encodes CASSLMRVGDTQYF. Here the CDR3 is joined to the reference TRBV7-9 and TRBJ2-3 genes, and the full variable domain is: DTGVSQNPRHKITKRGQNVTFRCDPISEHNRLYWYRQTLGQGPEFLTYFQNEAQLEKSRLLSDRFSAERPKGSFSTLEIQRTEQGDSAMYLCASSLMRVGDTQYFGPGTRLTVL.